Below are 30 T cell receptor beta chains sequenced from a single sample in a study of cytomegalovirus exposure and HLA in healthy donors. 13 Jbeta primers and 60 Vbeta primers were used for the PCR. Here immunoSEQ multiplex PCR was the method, and the copy in TCRdb shows in-frame clones only, minus some. The sample lists 150,000 or so clones; approximately 71% were seen once. Sequencing was performed on PBMCs. These receptors were taken from a girl aged 5-17 years in good health and CMV-seronegative.

This chain uses TRBV2 with TRBJ2-3, with 7 nucleotides matching TRBD2. V lost 7 bases, J lost 0 bases, and 13 bases stayed unmatched. The CDR3 has 17 amino acids. Germline CDR1 and CDR2: SNHLY and FYNNEI. The CDR3 DNA is TGTGCCAGCATGTTTGATTCAGCGGGGTCAAGCACAGATACGCAGTATTTT. Amino acid sequence: CASMFDSAGSSTDTQYF.

CDR3 DNA: TGCAGCGGTTCCCTGTCGGACAGAAACACTGAAGCTTTCTTT. This sequence encodes CSGSLSDRNTEAFF. This sequence joins TRBV29-1 and TRBJ1-1; D is perhaps TRBD1 (6 bases). CDR3 length equals 14 residues. V was cut by 7 bases and J by 2 bases, with 17 bases left in between. The V gene's germline CDR1 is SQVTM and CDR2 ANQGSEA.

The chain carries TRBV10-3 and TRBJ2-1; possible D gene TRBD1, 6 bases. Germline V gene data show CDR1 as ENHRY and CDR2 as SYGVKD. The CDR3 covers 14 residues. With 0 bases removed from V and 3 bases from J, the gap between germline ends came to 6 bases. The CDR3 DNA sequence: TGTGCCATCAGTGAGTCGACAGGCTACAATGAGCAGTTCTTC. Protein product: CAISESTGYNEQFF.

The gene calls are TRBV5-1 and TRBJ1-4; TRBD1 is a possible D gene (5 bases). The ends were cut back, 0 bases at V and 4 bases at J, with 19 bases in the middle. CDR3 length equals 18 residues. Germline CDR1 is SGHRS and CDR2 is YFSETQ. In DNA, the CDR3 is TGCGCCAGCAGCTTGGTGCCGTCCACACAGGCTGGTAATGAAAAACTGTTTTTT. Amino acid sequence: CASSLVPSTQAGNEKLFF.

The chain is built from TRBV19 and TRBJ2-3, with D possibly TRBD2 on 7 matching bases. The germline V gene has CDR1 LNHDA and CDR2 SQIVND (reference sequence). V was trimmed by 7 bases and J by 8 bases, leaving 16 bases between them. The CDR3 runs 13 residues. CDR3 bases: TGTGCCAGTATCGGGGGGACCAGGGGTACGCAGTATTTT. It yields the protein CASIGGTRGTQYF.

The chain carries TRBV5-1 and TRBJ1-3; tentative D call: TRBD1 (5 bases). The germline gives CDR1 SGHRS, CDR2 YFSETQ. V shed 0 bases and J shed 0 bases, with 13 bases lying between them. The CDR3 consists of 17 residues. CDR3 DNA sequence: TGCGCCAGCAGCTTGGGACAGACAATGATCTCTGGAAACACCATATATTTT. As protein: CASSLGQTMISGNTIYF.

The chain employs TRBV29-1 and TRBJ2-7, with TRBD1 identical over 11 bases. Looked up from germline, CDR1 is SQVTM and CDR2 is ANQGSEA. V dropped 7 bases and J dropped 5; count of bases not matched to a gene: 7. The CDR3 is 13 residues long. CDR3 residues: CSAPGQGGDEQYF. The CDR3 DNA sequence: TGCAGCGCACCGGGACAGGGGGGGGACGAGCAGTACTTC.

About this clone itself: The conserved phenylalanine or tryptophan is not found at the CDR3 terminus, so this likely reflects a read error. The DNA is left out, because the CDR3 cannot be placed on it with certainty; the CDR3 is given as TCRdb lists it. The rearrangement joins TRBV7-9 to TRBJ2-7; TRBD1 reflects the table's D call only, with no check against the DNA. Germline CDR1 SEHNR, CDR2 FQNEAQ (reference sequence). The CDR3 comprises 13 residues, both ends counted. The CDR3: CASSLGATTGWRI.

The rearrangement uses TRBV27 and TRBJ1-2, with 7 bases matching TRBD1. Trimming at V came to 4 bases and at J to 4 bases, leaving 6 bases not matched to a gene. CDR1 and CDR2 from the germline V gene are MNHEY and SMNVEV (reference sequence). The CDR3 spans 14 residues. Here the CDR3 DNA reads TGTGCCAGCAGTTCCGACAGGGTTGGCTATGGCTACACCTTC. Translating gives CASSSDRVGYGYTF.

This clone has more than one count but fewer than ten. The chain has TRBV29-1 and TRBJ1-3; D is uncertain. CDR1 is SQVTM and CDR2 is ANQGSEA in the germline V gene. V was clipped by 6 bases and J by 1 base, with 4 bases between them. The CDR3 has 11 residues. CDR3 in amino acids: CSVQSGNTIYF. DNA for the CDR3: TGCAGCGTGCAGTCTGGAAACACCATATATTTT.

V and J are TRBV19 and TRBJ2-5; the match to TRBD1 covers 7 bases. With V trimmed by 7 bases and J by 4 bases, 6 bases remained unmatched. Germline-derived CDR1 and CDR2 are LNHDA and SQIVND (reference sequence). CDR3 length equals 13 residues. This chain's CDR3 is CASTPQGRETQYF. The CDR3 DNA follows: TGTGCCAGTACTCCACAGGGGAGAGAGACCCAGTACTTC.

The V call is TRBV6-1, the J call TRBJ1-4; D unclear. Deletions cut 10 bases from V and 10 bases from J, with 19 bases between. Germline CDR1 and CDR2: MNHNS and SASEGT. The CDR3 consists of 13 residues. This chain's CDR3 is CATYSPEGVKLFF. The CDR3 coding sequence is TGTGCCACCTACTCCCCTGAGGGTGTAAAACTGTTTTTT.

This clone has only one observation. The chain employs TRBV12-5 and TRBJ2-3; 7 bases align to TRBD1. This CDR3 region has 17 residues. Per the germline V gene, CDR1 is LGHNT and CDR2 is FRNRAP. V dropped 3 bases and J dropped 0; count of bases not matched to a gene: 9. The chain's CDR3 is CASGFRPGTVSTDTQYF. CDR3 DNA sequence: TGTGCTAGTGGTTTTAGACCTGGGACAGTGAGCACAGATACGCAGTATTTT.

CDR3: CACRDSLYGYTF. As DNA, the CDR3 is TGTGCCTGCCGGGACAGCCTCTATGGCTACACCTTC. The chain has TRBV30 and TRBJ1-2; the match to TRBD1 covers 7 bases. The CDR3 runs 12 residues. Germline V gives CDR1 GTSNPN, CDR2 SVGIG (reference sequence). V lost 6 bases and J lost 4; bases outside the gene matches: 5.

V is TRBV15 and J is TRBJ1-1, with D possibly matching TRBD1 (6 bases). CDR1 and CDR2 (germline): LNHNV, YYDKDF (reference sequence). The CDR3 runs to 15 residues. The ends were cut back, 1 base at V and 3 bases at J, with 12 bases in the middle. CDR3 residues: CATSRVVGGDTEAFF. The DNA for the CDR3 is TGTGCCACCAGCAGAGTCGTAGGGGGAGACACTGAAGCTTTCTTT.

V and J are TRBV15 and TRBJ1-2; 7 positions agree with TRBD1. There are 14 residues in the CDR3. After removal of 5 bases from V and 5 bases from J, the junction contained 8 bases not matched to a gene. Germline V gene data show CDR1 as LNHNV and CDR2 as YYDKDF (reference sequence). CDR3 sequence (DNA): TGTGCCACCAGCGCCTCAGGACAGGTTTATGGCTACACCTTC. As protein: CATSASGQVYGYTF. Complete variable domain (other parts from reference TRBV15 and TRBJ1-2): DAMVIQNPRYQVTQFGKPVTLSCSQTLNHNVMYWYQQKSSQAPKLLFHYYDKDFNNEADTPDNFQSRRPNTSFCFLDIRSPGLGDTAMYLCATSASGQVYGYTFGSGTRLTVV.

The chain uses TRBV25-1 and TRBJ2-1; TRBD2 matches 12 bases. From germline, CDR1 is MGHDK and CDR2 SYGVNS. The CDR3 consists of 14 residues. The V segment lost 7 bases and the J segment 7 bases; nucleotides outside the gene matches: 5. The CDR3 DNA is TGTGCCAGCACGTCTAGCGGGGGGGAAAATGAGCAGTTCTTC. Protein: CASTSSGGENEQFF. Full variable domain (outside the CDR3, taken from reference TRBV25-1 and TRBJ2-1): EADIYQTPRYLVIGTGKKITLECSQTMGHDKMYWYQQDPGMELHLIHYSYGVNSTEKGDLSSESTVSRIRTEHFPLTLESARPSHTSQYLCASTSSGGENEQFFGPGTRLTVL.

The J gene is TRBJ2-5, the V gene TRBV6-1; TRBD2 is a possible D gene (7 bases). Per germline, CDR1 MNHNS and CDR2 SASEGT. The CDR3 extends over 12 amino acids. Trimming took 2 bases from V and 12 from J, leaving 13 bases between them. For the CDR3, the DNA is TGTGCCAGCAGTGAATACGGGGGGCGAGAGTACTTC. Translation: CASSEYGGREYF.

The CDR3 region is CASSPGGANSNQPQHF. DNA for the CDR3: TGTGCCAGCTCACCGGGGGGGGCGAATAGCAATCAGCCCCAGCATTTT. The chain uses TRBV18 and TRBJ1-5, with D possibly matching TRBD1 (6 bases). Trimming removed 3 bases from V and 0 bases from J, with 12 bases in between. The CDR3 has 16 amino acids. Germline V CDR1 and CDR2: KGHSH, LQKENI. Based on the CDR3 plus reference TRBV18 and TRBJ1-5, the full variable domain is NAGVMQNPRHLVRRRGQEARLRCSPMKGHSHVYWYRQLPEEGLKFMVYLQKENIIDESGMPKERFSAEFPKEGPSILRIQQVVRGDSAAYFCASSPGGANSNQPQHFGDGTRLSIL.

This clone was recorded once. This chain connects TRBV19 to TRBJ2-1, with 7 bases fitting TRBD1. V trimming: 6 bases; J trimming: 5 bases; junction bases outside the gene matches: 7. CDR3 length: 14 amino acids. In germline, CDR1 is LNHDA, CDR2 SQIVND (reference sequence). For the CDR3, the DNA is TGTGCCAGTAGGGTAGCAGGGGGAAACAATGAGCAGTTCTTC. Encoded protein: CASRVAGGNNEQFF.

The rearrangement uses TRBV7-9 and TRBJ1-2; possibly TRBD1 for D (6 bases). V dropped 5 bases and J dropped 8 bases, with 24 bases sitting between them. The CDR3 loop spans 16 amino acids. The germline gives CDR1 SEHNR, CDR2 FQNEAQ (reference sequence). Here the CDR3 reads CASSPLRDIRGSGYTF. The CDR3 DNA is TGTGCCAGCAGCCCGTTAAGGGACATACGAGGTTCCGGCTACACCTTC.

This clone was seen a handful of times. The chain combines TRBV7-9 with TRBJ2-1, with 13 bases identical to TRBD2. The V gene's germline CDR1 is SEHNR and CDR2 FQNEAQ (reference sequence). V lost 5 bases, J lost 7 bases, and 11 bases stayed unmatched. This CDR3 is built from 17 residues. The CDR3 DNA reads TGTGCCAGCAGCGAAAAACCGGGACTAGCGGGGCCAAATGAGCAGTTCTTC. Translating it yields CASSEKPGLAGPNEQFF.

V and J are TRBV5-6 and TRBJ1-1; TRBD1 might be the D (6 bases). Germline CDR1 and CDR2: SGHDT and YYEEEE. The CDR3 has 18 residues. V was cut by 4 bases and J by 2 bases, with 24 bases left in between. CDR3 coding DNA: TGTGCCAGCAGCCCCGGGGCGCGGGGGGCTGCAGGTAACACTGAAGCTTTCTTT. Protein: CASSPGARGAAGNTEAFF.

The rearrangement uses TRBV27 and TRBJ1-2; no clear D gene. The CDR3 is made up of 13 amino acids. From germline, CDR1 is MNHEY and CDR2 SMNVEV (reference sequence). With 8 bases removed from V and 2 bases from J, the gap between germline ends came to 12 bases. As DNA, the CDR3 is TGTGCCAGCTACGACAATTTAAACTATGGCTACACCTTC. Translating it yields CASYDNLNYGYTF.

This chain joins TRBV2 and TRBJ2-5; tentatively, D is TRBD2 (7 bases). The ends were cut back, 10 bases at V and 5 bases at J, with 29 bases in the middle. Germline V gene sequence: CDR1 SNHLY, CDR2 FYNNEI. The CDR3 is 17 amino acids. Here the CDR3 reads CATKRRGGAGFYETQYF. CDR3 bases: TGTGCCACTAAAAGAAGGGGGGGCGCGGGCTTTTACGAGACCCAGTACTTC. The full variable domain, rest sourced from reference TRBV2 and TRBJ2-5, is EPEVTQTPSHQVTQMGQEVILRCVPISNHLYFYWYRQILGQKVEFLVSFYNNEISEKSEIFDDQFSVERPDGSNFTLKIRSTKLEDSAMYFCATKRRGGAGFYETQYFGPGTRLLVL.

This clone occurred a few times. The V and J genes are TRBV7-2 and TRBJ2-3; TRBD1 is a possible D gene (6 bases). The germline V and J ends were trimmed by 2 bases and 2 bases, with 8 bases remaining between them. The CDR3 contains 14 residues. Germline values: CDR1 SGHTA, CDR2 FQGNSA. The DNA of the CDR3 is TGTGCCAGCAGCTTATGGGACACCACAGATACGCAGTATTTT. Protein: CASSLWDTTDTQYF.

This chain uses TRBV18 with TRBJ1-6; TRBD1 matches at 7 bases. This CDR3 has 16 amino acids. Germline assignment: CDR1 KGHSH and CDR2 LQKENI. V lost 2 bases and J lost 7; bases outside the gene matches: 8. The CDR3 protein is CASSPNRDRPNSPLHF. The CDR3 DNA reads TGTGCCAGCTCACCAAACCGGGACAGACCCAATTCACCCCTCCACTTT.

The V and J genes are TRBV15 and TRBJ2-2, with 7 nucleotides matching TRBD1. The CDR3 covers 14 residues. Germline V gene sequence: CDR1 LNHNV, CDR2 YYDKDF (reference sequence). J lost 5 bases, V lost 5 bases, and 5 bases had no gene match. The CDR3 DNA is TGTGCCACCAGCTCGCACAGGGGAACCGGGGAGCTGTTTTTT. As protein: CATSSHRGTGELFF.

The V gene is TRBV9, the J gene TRBJ1-2; the D gene is possibly TRBD1 (5 bases). V shed 0 bases and J shed 8 bases, with 14 bases lying between them. This CDR3 contains 14 residues. From germline, CDR1 is SGDLS and CDR2 YYNGEE. The CDR3 here is CASSVEEGARGYTF. CDR3 nucleotide sequence: TGTGCCAGCAGCGTAGAGGAAGGGGCGCGGGGCTACACCTTC.

The chain joins TRBV6-6 to TRBJ1-5, with TRBD1 as a possible D gene (5 bases). The CDR3 covers 13 residues. Germline CDR1 reads MNHNY; CDR2 reads SVGAGI (reference sequence). With 4 bases removed from V and 7 bases from J, the gap between germline ends came to 11 bases. The CDR3 protein is CASSSQGSQPQHF. The CDR3 bases are TGTGCCAGCAGTTCGCAGGGTTCACAGCCCCAGCATTTT.